These 7 T cell receptor beta chains came from one sample sequenced in a study of shared clonotypes between healthy human individuals. Generated by immunoSEQ multiplex PCR, the TCRdb table keeps only in-frame clones and is missing some. This sample has around 600,000 clones, with about 98% found just once. Naive CD8 populations comprised CD45RO-negative cells positively selected for CCR7, excluding terminally differentiated effector memory CD45RA+ cells. Material: naive CD8+ T cells sorted from blood. These TCRs come from a man aged 25 to 40 in good health.

The J gene is TRBJ1-4, the V gene TRBV15, with a possible D match to TRBD1 (6 bases). The CDR3 covers 16 residues. Germline V gives CDR1 LNHNV, CDR2 YYDKDF (reference sequence). V was cut by 5 bases and J by 0 bases, with 13 bases left in between. CDR3 sequence (DNA): TGTGCCACCAGCGACAGGAGGACGACAACTAATGAAAAACTGTTTTTT. Encoded protein: CATSDRRTTTNEKLFF.

This chain connects TRBV29-1 to TRBJ1-2; 8 nucleotides line up with TRBD1. Germline CDR1 reads SQVTM; CDR2 reads ANQGSEA. V was clipped by 4 bases and J by 6 bases; unmatched bases: 10. The CDR3 spans 14 residues. CDR3 in amino acids: CSVGWGQVEDGYTF. The CDR3 DNA sequence: TGCAGCGTTGGTTGGGGACAGGTGGAGGATGGCTACACCTTC.

The rearrangement joins TRBV9 to TRBJ1-4, with a weak D call TRBD1 (5 bases). The germline V and J ends were trimmed by 0 bases and 5 bases, with 11 bases remaining between them. This CDR3 is 15 amino acids long. The germline V gene has CDR1 SGDLS and CDR2 YYNGEE. DNA for the CDR3: TGTGCCAGCAGCGTAGAGGGGCAGCGCAATGAAAAACTGTTTTTT. The encoded protein is CASSVEGQRNEKLFF.

This chain connects TRBV28 to TRBJ2-7; possibly TRBD2 for D (6 bases). Germline V lookup: CDR1 MDHEN, CDR2 SYDVKM. The CDR3 length is 14 residues. V lost 3 bases and J 2 bases, leaving 11 bases between the germline ends. The CDR3 bases are TGTGCCAGCAGTTTGGGCGGACTACCCTACGAGCAGTACTTC. Protein sequence: CASSLGGLPYEQYF.

The V gene is TRBV6-1, the J gene TRBJ2-5, with 13 bases fitting TRBD2. The CDR3 is made up of 18 amino acids. The V gene's germline CDR1 is MNHNS and CDR2 SASEGT. J gave up 4 bases and V 5 bases, and 13 bases lay outside the gene matches. The CDR3, as DNA: TGTGCCAGCAGTCAAGGGACTAGCGGGAATCTTGTTGGAGAGACCCAGTACTTC. The encoded protein is CASSQGTSGNLVGETQYF.

This clone was seen only once. The chain carries TRBV5-1 and TRBJ2-2, with D possibly being TRBD1 (5 bases). The V end was cut by 4 bases, the J end by 0 bases, with 13 bases between. CDR1 and CDR2 (germline): SGHRS, YFSETQ. This CDR3 contains 16 residues. The CDR3 reads CASSPRTSANTGELFF. CDR3 bases: TGCGCCAGCAGCCCGAGGACAAGCGCGAACACCGGGGAGCTGTTTTTT. The complete variable domain, with remaining parts taken from reference TRBV5-1 and TRBJ2-2, reads KAGVTQTPRYLIKTRGQQVTLSCSPISGHRSVSWYQQTPGQGLQFLFEYFSETQRNKGNFPGRFSGRQFSNSRSEMNVSTLELGDSALYLCASSPRTSANTGELFFGEGSRLTVL.

This chain uses TRBV11-2 with TRBJ2-1, with 9 bases aligning to TRBD1. The germline gives CDR1 SGHAT, CDR2 FQNNGV. The CDR3 is made up of 15 amino acids. V lost 5 bases and J lost 3; bases outside the gene matches: 5. The CDR3 DNA reads TGTGCCAGCAGCGCCCGGGACAGGGTCTACAATGAGCAGTTCTTC. Its translation is CASSARDRVYNEQFF.